The source of this T cell receptor (beta chain) is a study of blood T cell repertoires in COVID-19. Trimming removed 3 bases from V and 7 bases from J, with 18 bases in between. The CDR3 totals 15 residues. Germline CDR1 is SGHVS and CDR2 is FQNEAQ. Clones were sequenced by immunoSEQ multiplex PCR, and TCRdb holds only the in-frame ones, with some missing. The repertoire holds under 200,000 clones, with 60% to 85% as singletons. The receptor comes from a woman aged 55-70 years with COVID-19, enrolled during active disease. The chain links TRBV7-8 to TRBJ1-1, with D uncertain. The sequenced sample consisted of peripheral blood. The CDR3 loop is CASSLGLRELNEAFF. The CDR3 DNA reads TGTGCCAGCAGCTTGGGTTTGAGGGAACTTAATGAAGCTTTCTTT.